This T cell receptor beta chain was observed in a study of human T cells and chemical hapten exposure. Study summary: TCR yields differed between samples (mainly from small differences in pooled library volume). Points from the study as a whole: The number of TCRs over 1 in 1000 frequency stayed unchanged after DPC.

The library tagged each cDNA molecule with unique molecular identifiers. Original methodology: A per-sample median of approximately 100,000 TCRs was observed, with a range of about 23,224 to 690,600. A single record per CDR3 protein comes from TCRdb applying MiXCR to the 5' RACE reads. The V and J calls and clone size are TCRdb's, not the authors'. The sample carries under 85,000 distinct CDR3 sequences, 7.7% recorded once. The total RNA was obtained from whole blood that was not fractionated. The table lists this clonotype with many counts. Its antigen is unknown. The V gene's germline CDR1 is DFQATT and CDR2 SNEGSKA (reference sequence). J lost 2 bases, V lost 7 bases, and 3 bases had no gene match. This CDR3 spans 14 amino acids.

The genes are TRBV20-1 and TRBJ2-6, with 9 bases matching TRBD1. The TCR sequence derives from a male donor in good health. The CDR3 sequence: CSVGQGTGANVLTF. In DNA, the CDR3 is TGCAGTGTCGGACAGGGGACTGGGGCCAACGTCCTGACTTTC.